The sequence of this T cell receptor beta chain was determined in a study of blood T cell repertoires in COVID-19. Study-wide context: Material from acute and convalescent COVID-19 was sourced from the United States, Italy and Spain. Nucleic acid was either cDNA or gDNA, and it came from T cells, B-cell-depleted T cells, or PBMCs.

In the authors' methods: Estimation of nucleated cell counts was performed using reference gene primer amplification. The table came from immunoSEQ multiplex PCR; TCRdb's copy has only in-frame clones and leaves some out. Clonal size and the V and J genes are those of that table, whereas D and trimming came from the DNA. Counted here are some 220,000 clones, 83% occurring once; the ten biggest clones make up roughly 1.3%. This clone appeared a single time. V trimming: 5 bases; J trimming: 6 bases; junction bases outside the gene matches: 19. CDR3 length equals 17 residues. The germline V gene encodes CDR1 SGHTA and CDR2 FQGNSA. Seattle cases were enrolled at active infection and followed longitudinally.

The V and J genes are TRBV7-2 and TRBJ2-7; TRBD1 aligns across 7 bases. The clonotype comes from a woman in her thirties with COVID-19, enrolled during active disease. The sequenced sample consisted of peripheral blood. Here the CDR3 DNA reads TGTGCCAGCAGCCACGGAGCATTTGGGACAGCGTCGGGCGAGCAGTACTTC. It yields the protein CASSHGAFGTASGEQYF.